The 10 T cell receptor beta chains below all came from one sample that was sequenced in a study of CD8 T cells in ankylosing spondylitis. TCRdb ran MiXCR on the 5' RACE reads and lists one entry per CDR3 protein. The sample lists 200,000 or so distinct CDR3 sequences, over 10% seen once, with 9.5% to 12% in the top ten. Sequencing was done on a sample of blood, either unsorted or a sorted T cell fraction (not recorded which). Receptor source: a female donor with ankylosing spondylitis or in good health (not recorded which).

In this sample, this clonotype turned up a few times. The chain carries TRBV5-1 and TRBJ2-2, with D perhaps given as TRBD1 or TRBD2 (5 bases each). The length of the CDR3 is 16 residues. CDR1 and CDR2 from the germline V gene are SGHRS and YFSETQ. V was shortened by 5 bases and J by 0 bases, with 14 bases between the two germline ends. The CDR3 nucleotides are TGCGCCAGCAGTCGGCGAGGGACGTCGAACACCGGGGAGCTGTTTTTT. Protein sequence: CASSRRGTSNTGELFF.

J is TRBJ2-5 and V is TRBV5-1, with D uncertain. Trimming shortened V by 0 bases and J by 6 bases, and 3 bases separated the two germline ends. The CDR3 extends over 11 amino acids. The germline CDR1 and CDR2 sequences are SGHRS and YFSETQ. CDR3: CASSLEKTQYF. As DNA, the CDR3 is TGCGCCAGCAGCTTGGAGAAGACCCAGTACTTC.

This clonotype is large by share. The genes are TRBV5-1 and TRBJ1-1; D possibly corresponds to TRBD1 (6 bases). This CDR3 has 15 residues. Germline V gives CDR1 SGHRS, CDR2 YFSETQ. V lost 4 bases, J lost 1 base, and 14 bases lay in between. In DNA, the CDR3 is TGCGCCAGCAGCCCAGTCGGGGGCTCGAACACTGAAGCTTTCTTT. This encodes CASSPVGGSNTEAFF.

Concerning this clonotype: A read error may explain this, as a much larger clone is one base away. The chain couples TRBV24-1 to TRBJ2-1; D not certain. Germline lookup yields CDR1 KGHDR and CDR2 SFDVKD. The CDR3 loop spans 13 amino acids. The DNA for the CDR3 is TGTGCCACCAGAGCAGGATCCTGCAATGAGCAGTTCTTC. It translates to CATRAGSCNEQFF.

Only a few counts were recorded for this clonotype. The chain joins TRBV11-2 to TRBJ2-1; 10 nucleotides align to TRBD1. V lost 3 bases and J lost 8; bases outside the gene matches: 16. The CDR3 has 18 residues. Germline-derived CDR1 and CDR2 are SGHAT and FQNNGV. The CDR3 loop reads CASSFVTGGAGFYDEQFF. In nucleotides, the CDR3 is TGTGCCAGCAGCTTCGTGACAGGGGGCGCCGGGTTTTACGATGAGCAGTTCTTC. The full variable domain, completed using reference TRBV11-2 and TRBJ2-1, is EAGVAQSPRYKIIEKRQSVAFWCNPISGHATLYWYQQILGQGPKLLIQFQNNGVVDDSQLPKDRFSAERLKGVDSTLKIQPAKLEDSAVYLCASSFVTGGAGFYDEQFFGPGTRLTVL.

This chain links TRBV7-2 with TRBJ1-1; D is ambiguous. V was clipped by 5 bases and J by 3 bases, with 4 bases between them. The germline V gene encodes CDR1 SGHTA and CDR2 FQGNSA. The CDR3 is made up of 11 amino acids. The CDR3 DNA reads as TGTGCCAGCAGCCTCTACACTGAAGCTTTCTTT. Encoded protein: CASSLYTEAFF.

The chain carries TRBV9 and TRBJ1-2; no clear D gene. With 2 bases removed from V and 5 bases from J, the gap between germline ends came to 7 bases. CDR3 length: 12 amino acids. The germline CDR1 and CDR2 sequences are SGDLS and YYNGEE. CDR3 residues: CASSVDGYGYTF. The CDR3, as DNA: TGTGCCAGCAGCGTGGACGGGTATGGCTACACCTTC.

Comment on this clonotype: A much bigger clone sits one base away, suggesting this may be a read error. V gene TRBV29-1 combines with J gene TRBJ1-2; 8 bases are shared with TRBD1. This CDR3 comprises 12 residues. The trim removed 8 bases at V and 4 bases at J, leaving 6 bases unmatched. The germline V gene encodes CDR1 SQVTM and CDR2 ANQGSEA. The CDR3 loop reads CSTMDRVYGYTF. DNA for the CDR3: TGCAGCACCATGGACAGGGTCTATGGCTACACCTTC.

This clonotype was observed at least ten times. This chain links TRBV24-1 with TRBJ2-3; D perhaps matches TRBD2 (5 bases). Germline loops: CDR1 KGHDR, CDR2 SFDVKD. The CDR3 totals 16 residues. V was cut by 3 bases and J by 3 bases, with 15 bases left in between. The CDR3 region has the DNA TGTGCCACCAGTGATCCGCCTAGCTCCCCGACAGATACGCAGTATTTT. As protein: CATSDPPSSPTDTQYF.

This chain connects TRBV4-3 to TRBJ1-1; no clear D gene. Trimming cost V 1 base and J 9 bases, with 15 bases left between them. The CDR3 has 14 residues. CDR1 is LGHNA and CDR2 is YSLEER in the germline V gene. CDR3 protein: CASSQGRSGWKAFF. CDR3 sequence (DNA): TGCGCCAGCAGCCAAGGGAGGAGTGGTTGGAAAGCTTTCTTT.